This TCR beta chain was profiled in a study of OX40 agonist ivuxolimab in advanced cancers. The study in broad terms: Ivuxolimab, which targeted the costimulatory receptor OX40 (CD134), was an agonistic, fully human IgG2 monoclonal antibody. Intravenous ivuxolimab was administered to patients every 2 weeks at six dose levels: 0.01, 0.1, 0.3, 1.5, 3 and 10 mg/kg. Of the roughly 51 patients in dose escalation, about 20 had hepatocellular carcinoma, some 15 had melanoma, 9 had renal cell carcinoma and 9 had head and neck cancer. A male proportion of roughly 80% and a mean age of 60 years, ranging from 23 to 79, were recorded for the dose-escalation cohort. Prior anti-PD-1, anti-PD-L1 or anti-CTLA-4 therapy was permitted, and less than 45% of dose-escalation patients had received checkpoint inhibitors. Partial responses occurred in three dose-escalation patients, of whom one had hepatocellular carcinoma and two had cutaneous melanoma. The point of sequencing TCRbeta in the periphery was to test whether ivuxolimab changed TCR sequence diversity and drove clonal T-cell expansion. The paper describes the monotherapy dose-escalation part (N of about 47 patients) of the phase I trial of ivuxolimab. Here is what the overall study found, with its caveats: After ivuxolimab, expanded clones were on average more numerous among CD8+ T cells than among CD4+ T cells. In the 0.1-3.0 mg/kg groups, partial responders had among the lowest normalized peripheral clonal expansion, particularly in CD8+ T cells. Clonal expansion of both CD4+ and CD8+ blood T cells was observed from baseline to week 6 at doses 0.1 to 3.0 mg/kg. Which antigens the clonally expanded peripheral T cells were specific for was not determined. Low levels of normalized T-cell clonal expansion were also seen in some patients who did not respond.

To note about this clone: This receptor's antigen is unknown. No base qualities exist here, and no much larger clone lies one base off it.

The trial excluded patients who had a history of autoimmune disease or who were on systemic immunosuppression. In every dose cohort, peripheral blood was drawn for TCR sequencing at baseline, cycle 4 day 1, and cycle 7 day 1. Samples came from an open-label, multicenter, first-in-human phase I dose-escalation trial of ivuxolimab. Adults with locally advanced or metastatic melanoma, renal cell carcinoma, hepatocellular carcinoma or head and neck squamous cell carcinoma were enrolled in the trial. Before TCR sequencing, CD4+ T cells and CD8+ T cells from peripheral blood were sorted into separate populations. To sequence the TCRbeta CDR3 region, genomic DNA was isolated from the sorted cells. The immunoSEQ Assay was used for sequencing of TCRbeta CDR3 regions. The clones in this table, taken by TCRdb from immuneACCESS, are in-frame only. Not every clone is retained; where verified, under half of the shortfall comes from an unresolved V gene, and the cause of the rest is unknown. In this sample the table shows approximately 65,000 clones, over 80% of which occur a single time. The ten biggest clones cover approximately 11% of the sample.

The material was CD4+ or CD8+ T cells sorted from blood, obtained in a trial of the OX40 agonist ivuxolimab. The receptor's source is an adult with an advanced solid tumor such as melanoma, head and neck, liver or kidney cancer.

The DNA is as follows: TGTGCCAGCAGCCCTCCGGGGCTTTGGGACTATGGCTACACCTTC. It encodes CASSPPGLWDYGYTF. The sequence links TRBV28 to TRBJ1-2; a tentative D match to TRBD1 spans 5 bases. The CDR3 measures 15 amino acids from cysteine to phenylalanine. The DNA shown is the 45-base CDR3, in frame from base 1. Trimming takes 6 bases from V and 3 bases from J, and the germline ends sit 17 bases apart. For CDR1 and CDR2, the germline V gene lists MDHEN and SYDVKM.